The source of this TCR beta chain is a study of cytomegalovirus exposure and HLA in healthy donors. Whole-study findings and limits: Presence/absence analyses treated sequencing depth as roughly uniform across donors.

A multiplex PCR was run with 60 Vbeta primers and 13 Jbeta primers. Data came from immunoSEQ multiplex PCR; TCRdb stores just in-frame clones and leaves some out. The data show 150,000 or so clones, roughly 70% seen once. Regarding this clone: The antigen is not known.

The sequence was collected from a woman aged 55-69 years in good health and CMV-seropositive. Sequencing was performed on PBMCs.

CDR3 coding DNA: TGTGCCAGCAGCTTGGGACAGCCCGGCTCTGGAAACACCATATATTTT. Protein sequence: CASSLGQPGSGNTIYF. The rearrangement links TRBV7-2 to TRBJ1-3; 7 bases are a match to TRBD1. Germline V gene sequence: CDR1 SGHTA, CDR2 FQGNSA. With V trimmed by 3 bases and J by 0 bases, 5 bases remained unmatched. This CDR3 comprises 16 residues. The full variable domain, in which reference TRBV7-2 and TRBJ1-3 provide the parts outside the CDR3, is GAGVSQSPSNKVTEKGKDVELRCDPISGHTALYWYRQSLGQGLEFLIYFQGNSAPDKSGLPSDRFSAERTGGSVSTLTIQRTQQEDSAVYLCASSLGQPGSGNTIYFGEGSWLTVV.